Presented here are 6 T cell receptor beta chains from one specimen sequenced in a study of blood T cell repertoires in COVID-19. Using immunoSEQ multiplex PCR, the repertoire was profiled, and TCRdb retains in-frame clones only, with some absent. The sample contains around 170,000 clones, around 67% of which appear only once. Sequenced material: peripheral blood. These receptors were obtained from a woman at least 80 years old with acute or convalescent COVID-19.

For this clone: A read error may produce the germline difference seen at one junction end. The genes are TRBV14 and TRBJ2-6; 8 positions match TRBD1. The CDR3 is made up of 19 amino acids. Germline assignment: CDR1 SGHDN and CDR2 FVKESK. CDR3 loop: CASSQDNRGVLSGANVLTF. The DNA of the CDR3 is TGTGCCAGCAGCCAAGATAACAGGGGGGTTCTCTCTGGCGCCAACGTCCTGACTTTC. The full variable domain, in which reference TRBV14 and TRBJ2-6 provide the parts outside the CDR3, is EAGVTQFPSHSVIEKGQTVTLRCDPISGHDNLYWYRRVMGKEIKFLLHFVKESKQDESGMPNNRFLAERTGGTYSTLKVQPAELEDSGVYFCASSQDNRGVLSGANVLTFGAGSRLTVL.

There are a few counts of this clone. The DNA for the CDR3 is TGTGCCAGCAGCCTCGACAGAGCTAACTATGGCTACACCTTC. Protein sequence: CASSLDRANYGYTF. V is TRBV2 and J is TRBJ1-2; D is possibly TRBD1 (5 bases). V lost 6 bases and J lost 0, with 11 bases in between. CDR3 length: 14 amino acids. CDR1 and CDR2 (germline): SNHLY, FYNNEI.

This chain joins TRBV15 and TRBJ1-2; the D gene is possibly TRBD1 (5 bases). Germline loops: CDR1 LNHNV, CDR2 YYDKDF (reference sequence). The CDR3 runs 14 residues. Trimming left V 1 base short and J 8 bases short, with 14 bases between. CDR3 sequence: CATSRGGARGGYTF. The CDR3 bases are TGTGCCACCAGCAGAGGGGGTGCAAGGGGCGGCTACACCTTC.

The chain recombines TRBV9 with TRBJ2-4; perhaps TRBD2 as D (5 bases). This CDR3 comprises 13 residues. Germline lookup yields CDR1 SGDLS and CDR2 YYNGEE. The germline V and J ends were trimmed by 4 bases and 6 bases, with 11 bases remaining between them. In DNA, the CDR3 is TGTGCCAGCAGCCCAGGACTCTTAAACATTCAGTACTTC. The encoded protein is CASSPGLLNIQYF.

The chain is built from TRBV4-3 and TRBJ1-4; 7 positions agree with TRBD1. The CDR3 is 16 amino acids. The V segment lost 0 bases and the J segment 8 bases; nucleotides outside the gene matches: 9. Germline V gene sequence: CDR1 LGHNA, CDR2 YSLEER. The CDR3 sequence: CASSQDLRGEGEKLFF. For the CDR3, the DNA is TGCGCCAGCAGCCAAGATCTCAGGGGGGAAGGGGAAAAACTGTTTTTT.

This chain uses TRBV6-5 with TRBJ1-1; D perhaps matches TRBD1 (6 bases). This CDR3 is built from 13 residues. The V and J ends lost 7 bases and 1 base respectively, with 10 bases between them. Germline CDR1 and CDR2: MNHEY and SVGAGI. The CDR3 here is CASTRQENTEAFF. CDR3 coding DNA: TGTGCCAGCACCCGACAGGAGAACACTGAAGCTTTCTTT.